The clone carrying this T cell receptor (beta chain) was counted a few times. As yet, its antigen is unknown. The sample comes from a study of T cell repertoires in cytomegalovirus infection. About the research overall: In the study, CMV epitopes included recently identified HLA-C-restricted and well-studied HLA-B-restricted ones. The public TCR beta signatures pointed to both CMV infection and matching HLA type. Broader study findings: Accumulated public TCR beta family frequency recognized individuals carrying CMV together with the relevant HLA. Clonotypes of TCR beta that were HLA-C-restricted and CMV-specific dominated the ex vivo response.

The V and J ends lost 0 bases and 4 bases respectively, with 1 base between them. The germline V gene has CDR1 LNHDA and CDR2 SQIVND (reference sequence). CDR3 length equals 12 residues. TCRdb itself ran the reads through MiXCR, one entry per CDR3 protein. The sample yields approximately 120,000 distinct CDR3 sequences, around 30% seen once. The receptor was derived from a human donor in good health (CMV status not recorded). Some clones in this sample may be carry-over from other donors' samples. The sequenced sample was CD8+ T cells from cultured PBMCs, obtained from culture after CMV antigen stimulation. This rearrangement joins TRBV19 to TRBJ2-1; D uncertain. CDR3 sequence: CASSIEYNEQFF. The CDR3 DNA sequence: TGTGCCAGTAGTATAGAATACAATGAGCAGTTCTTC.